The sequence of this TCR beta chain was determined in a study of cytomegalovirus exposure and HLA in healthy donors. Study-wide findings and caveats: At a 0.05 false discovery rate, a later analysis found some 17,000 TCR beta sequences to be associated with HLA alleles.

This CDR3 is 15 amino acids long. V gave up 6 bases and J gave up 9 bases, with 21 bases separating them. Germline V gene sequence: CDR1 KGHSH, CDR2 LQKENI. With respect to this clone: Its antigen is not identified.

The PCR ran on 60 Vbeta and 13 Jbeta primers. Method: immunoSEQ multiplex PCR; TCRdb's copy keeps in-frame clones and lacks some. Among about 170,000 clones listed, 55% to 65% were seen once. This TCR was sampled from a man aged 40-49 years in good health and CMV-seronegative. This chain joins TRBV18 and TRBJ2-1; weak D call: TRBD2 (6 bases). The sequenced material came from PBMCs. CDR3 sequence: CASSPSQRLGIEQFF. CDR3 bases: TGTGCCAGCTCCCCAAGCCAGAGACTAGGCATTGAGCAGTTCTTC.